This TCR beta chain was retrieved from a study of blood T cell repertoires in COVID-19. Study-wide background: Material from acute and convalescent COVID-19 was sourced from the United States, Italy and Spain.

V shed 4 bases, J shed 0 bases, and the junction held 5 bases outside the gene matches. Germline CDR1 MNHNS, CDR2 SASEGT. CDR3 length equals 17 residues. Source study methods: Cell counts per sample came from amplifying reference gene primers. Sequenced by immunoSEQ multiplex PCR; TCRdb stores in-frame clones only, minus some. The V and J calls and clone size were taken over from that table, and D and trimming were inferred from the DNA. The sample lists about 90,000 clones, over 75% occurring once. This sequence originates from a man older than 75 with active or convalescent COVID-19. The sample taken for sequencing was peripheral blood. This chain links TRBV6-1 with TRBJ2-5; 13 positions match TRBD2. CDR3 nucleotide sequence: TGTGCCAGCAGTGGGACTAGCGGGGGACTTTACCAAGAGACCCAGTACTTC. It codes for CASSGTSGGLYQETQYF.